This T cell receptor (beta chain) was captured in a study of T-cell reconstitution after alpha-beta-depleted transplantation in children. Regarding the study as a whole: TCRbeta diversity was high at day 60 in some patients (a result of surviving recipient T cells and thymic progenitors).

A TCRbeta library incorporating unique molecular identifiers was prepared. TCRdb reanalysed the PCR reads using MiXCR and keeps one entry per CDR3 protein. The sample has about 830,000 distinct CDR3 sequences, 16% seen once. This clonotype was counted only a few times. Its specificity is not known. This CDR3 spans 15 amino acids. V trimming: 5 bases; J trimming: 9 bases; junction bases outside the gene matches: 11. CDR1 is MDHEN, CDR2 SYDVKM, per germline. This sequence joins TRBV28 and TRBJ2-1, with 9 positions matching TRBD2. The sequence derives from a male patient between 5 and 17 years old who had a stem cell transplant for acute lymphoblastic leukemia, so the T cells may come from the graft donor. The sequences come from PBMCs, mostly from graft donor cells, collected 360 days after TCRalphabeta/CD19-depleted stem cell transplant. The CDR3 nucleotides are TGTGCCAGCAGTACATCCGCGGGAGGGCATAGTGAGCAGTTCTTC. This translates into CASSTSAGGHSEQFF.